This is a list of T cell receptor beta chains from one sample in a study of cytomegalovirus exposure and HLA in healthy donors. Sequencing was performed with immunoSEQ multiplex PCR; in TCRdb, only in-frame clones are kept and a portion is missing. The sample lists about 90,000 clones, over 60% seen once, with roughly 4.2% in the top ten. The sequencing sample was made of PBMCs. These receptors all stem from a woman aged 40 to 50 in good health and CMV-seropositive. Each CDR3 is given without its conserved first and last residue.

V gene | CDR3 protein
TRBV6-5 | ASSAQSSVSYEQY
TRBV18 | ASSPGLAGTYEQY
TRBV5-5 | ASSLVGLAEIEQY
TRBV19 | ASSYGTDYGYT
TRBV5-6 | ASSLNFANSPLH
TRBV4-3 | ASSSDRGNTEAF
TRBV9 | ASSDGNREKLF
TRBV10-3 | AIKTGGGAYEQY
TRBV29-1 | SGRTSAPGNEQF
TRBV28 | ASSLGGSLSYEQY
TRBV4-3 | ASSQEVWQSVRDTGELF
TRBV23-1 | ASSQSVLENCISYEQY
TRBV7-3 | ASSLTPGGTEAF
TRBV9 | ASSPPQGGADTQY
TRBV6-1 | ASSENRSRRSEQF
TRBV7-2 | ASTGGTLADTQY
TRBV4-1 | ASSQDLGGWRQPQH
TRBV7-9 | ASSLGTGERETQY
TRBV6-8 | ASTSRGLADSLTHYEQY
TRBV6-5 | ASRTGQGGNYEQY
TRBV23-1 | ASSQSEQGALPEAF
TRBV5-1 | ASGTTTDTQY
TRBV11-3 | ASSLSRTDTIY
TRBV27 | ASSQPGEREVDEQF
TRBV29-1 | SGLTGTNSYEQY
TRBV7-6 | ASCPFSWTAAPGNTIY
TRBV11-1 | ASSLGRDLIMNTEAF
TRBV19 | ASSIGTETEQY
TRBV5-1 | ASGETGTATNEKLF
TRBV4-1 | ASSQDQGGSGNTIY
TRBV18 | ASSQQGKETQY
TRBV5-4 | ASSFRVGVSPEKLF
TRBV28 | ASSPYTGGVFNEQF
TRBV6-1 | ASRGTGQEQPQH
TRBV7-8 | ASSLPGVYTEAF
TRBV4-1 | ASSQKTGTSGAYEQY
TRBV5-1 | ASSNGQGAGYEQY
TRBV19 | ASSPQDRENTEAF
TRBV28 | ASSLEGGFYEQY
TRBV7-9 | ASSPIQAPYEQY
TRBV12-5 | ASGSGAATYEQY
TRBV6-5 | ASSYGGGHNEQY
TRBV7-2 | ASSLVATGLNTGELF